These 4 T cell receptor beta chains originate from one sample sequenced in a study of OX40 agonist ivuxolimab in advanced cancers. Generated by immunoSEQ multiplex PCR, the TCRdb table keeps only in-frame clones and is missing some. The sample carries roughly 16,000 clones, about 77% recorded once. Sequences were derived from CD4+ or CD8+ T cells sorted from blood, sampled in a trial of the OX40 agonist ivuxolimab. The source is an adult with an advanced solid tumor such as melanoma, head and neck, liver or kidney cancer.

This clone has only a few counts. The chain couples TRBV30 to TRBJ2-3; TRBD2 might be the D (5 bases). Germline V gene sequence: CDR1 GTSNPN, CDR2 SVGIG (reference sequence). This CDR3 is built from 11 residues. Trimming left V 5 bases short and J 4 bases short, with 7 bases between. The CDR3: CAWERADTQYF. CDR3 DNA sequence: TGTGCCTGGGAGAGGGCAGATACGCAGTATTTT.

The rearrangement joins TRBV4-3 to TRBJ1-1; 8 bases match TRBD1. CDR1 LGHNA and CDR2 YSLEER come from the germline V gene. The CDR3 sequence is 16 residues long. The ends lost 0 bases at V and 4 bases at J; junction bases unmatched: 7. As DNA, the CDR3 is TGCGCCAGCAGCCAAGATCAGGACAGGGCCGGCACTGAAGCTTTCTTT. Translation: CASSQDQDRAGTEAFF.

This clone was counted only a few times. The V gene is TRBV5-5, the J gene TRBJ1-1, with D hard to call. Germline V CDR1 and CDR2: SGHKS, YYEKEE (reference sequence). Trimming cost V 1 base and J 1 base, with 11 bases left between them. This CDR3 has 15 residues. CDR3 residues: CASSLYPDSNTEAFF. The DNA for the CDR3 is TGTGCCAGCAGCTTGTATCCCGACTCGAACACTGAAGCTTTCTTT. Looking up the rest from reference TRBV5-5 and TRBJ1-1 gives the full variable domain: DAGVTQSPTHLIKTRGQQVTLRCSPISGHKSVSWYQQVLGQGPQFIFQYYEKEERGRGNFPDRFSARQFPNYSSELNVNALLLGDSALYLCASSLYPDSNTEAFFGQGTRLTVV.

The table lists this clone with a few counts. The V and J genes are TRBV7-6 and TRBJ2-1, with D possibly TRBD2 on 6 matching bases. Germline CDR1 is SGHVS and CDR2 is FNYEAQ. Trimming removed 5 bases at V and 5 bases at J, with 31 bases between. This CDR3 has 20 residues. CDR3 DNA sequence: TGTGCCAGCAGCCGAGGTTGGGGACCGGGGGACTTCGGAGATAACAATGAGCAGTTCTTC. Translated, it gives CASSRGWGPGDFGDNNEQFF.